This T cell receptor beta chain was captured by sequencing in a study of early T cells in non-severe SARS-CoV-2 infection. Study as a whole: The authors sequenced bulk RNA from unsorted whole blood, leaving chains unpaired.

This clonotype was found many times. Its antigen is as yet unknown. Attachment of unique molecular identifiers was made to individual cDNA molecules. In TCRdb, the 5' RACE reads were re-called with MiXCR into one record per CDR3 protein. The repertoire holds 25,000 to 35,000 distinct CDR3 sequences, around 7% seen once, with 2.5% to 3% in the top ten. Study observations and caveats: A preference for anti-spike CD8 responses marked VDJdb matching, which missed private and CD4 specificities.

J lost 6 bases, V lost 1 base, and 6 bases had no gene match. The CDR3 spans 16 residues. Germline V gives CDR1 SGHAT, CDR2 FQNNGV. The sample was whole blood. The receptor was derived from an adult who was a healthcare worker with PCR-confirmed SARS-CoV-2 infection or an uninfected control (not recorded which). J is TRBJ1-6 and V is TRBV11-2, with 7 bases identical to TRBD1. This CDR3 reads CASSLAYRGANSPLHF. For the CDR3, the DNA is TGTGCCAGCAGCTTAGCTTACAGGGGCGCTAATTCACCCCTCCACTTT.